This is a list of T cell receptor beta chains from one sample in a study of long-term antiretroviral therapy in people with HIV. Method: immunoSEQ multiplex PCR; TCRdb's copy keeps in-frame clones and lacks some. The sample lists about 20,000 clones, 82% occurring once. Sequenced here: unsorted PBMCs, sampled around 2.5 years after starting antiretroviral therapy. The receptor source for this set is a middle-aged man with HIV. Each CDR3 is given with its conserved first and last residue. A D gene is named only where the DNA matches it firmly. Where a row states a size, it is once, few, many or the class of an expanded clone; other rows omit it.

NA,TRBV11-1,TRBJ1-1,NA,TGTGCCAGCAGCTTAGTTGGCTTGGGCAGAGTTGAAGCTTTCTTT,CASSLVGLGRVEAFF
TRBD2,TRBV4-1,TRBJ2-1,few,TGCGCCAGCAGCCAAGACATACTAGCGGGAGATGGGGCTTACAATGAGCAGTTCTTC,CASSQDILAGDGAYNEQFF
TRBD2,TRBV18,TRBJ2-2,NA,TGTGCCAGCTCACTACAGACTAGCGGGGTAACCGGGGAGCTGTTTTTT,CASSLQTSGVTGELFF
NA,TRBV5-1,TRBJ1-1,once,TGCGCCAGCAGTTCCAACCGTGAAGCTTTCTTT,CASSSNREAFF
TRBD2,TRBV5-1,TRBJ2-3,NA,TGCGCCAGCAGCGGGCCGACTAGCGGGGGAACAGATACGCAGTATTTT,CASSGPTSGGTDTQYF
NA,TRBV15,TRBJ1-6,NA,TGTGCCACCAGCAGAGATTACGGGGAGATCTATAATTCACCCCTCCACTTT,CATSRDYGEIYNSPLHF
NA,TRBV7-8,TRBJ1-5,once,TGTGCCAGCAGCGGCATGGGGCCCCAGCATTTT,CASSGMGPQHF
NA,TRBV30,TRBJ2-7,NA,TGTGCCTGGCAGGGAGACTCCTACGAGCAGTACTTC,CAWQGDSYEQYF
TRBD1,TRBV10-3,TRBJ1-1,NA,TGTGCCATCAGTGGACAGGGAAACACTGAAGCTTTCTTT,CAISGQGNTEAFF
NA,TRBV10-3,TRBJ1-2,few,TGTGCCATCCCAGGACAGCTCTATGGCTACACCTTC,CAIPGQLYGYTF
NA,TRBV5-4,TRBJ2-7,few,TGTGCCAGCAGCTCCCGGACCTATTCGGGGGCCTACGAGCAGTACTTC,CASSSRTYSGAYEQYF
TRBD2,TRBV7-7,TRBJ2-1,NA,TGTGCTAGCAGCTATCGGCCCGGACTAGCTTACAATGAGCAGTTCTTC,CASSYRPGLAYNEQFF
TRBD1,TRBV5-1,TRBJ1-2,NA,TGCGCCAGCAGTTGGGACAGTGAGGGCTACACCTTC,CASSWDSEGYTF
TRBD2,TRBV30,TRBJ2-5,NA,TGTGCCTGGAGTGAAATACTAGCGTTGGTAGTTTGGGAGACCCAGTACTTC,CAWSEILALVVWETQYF
NA,TRBV6-1,TRBJ1-1,NA,TGTGCCAGCAGCTTGGACGGAACTGAAGCTTTCTTT,CASSLDGTEAFF
TRBD2,TRBV28,TRBJ2-1,NA,TGTGCCAGCAGTTTCCCCGGGAGGGATGAGCAGTTCTTC,CASSFPGRDEQFF
TRBD1,TRBV27,TRBJ1-2,once,TGTGCCAGCCAAGGGCCCACGGACAGGGATAACTATGGCTACACCTTC,CASQGPTDRDNYGYTF
NA,TRBV14,TRBJ1-5,NA,TGTGCCAGCAGCCAAGGAAGTGGGCGAGGACAGCCCCAGCATTTT,CASSQGSGRGQPQHF
NA,TRBV19,TRBJ1-5,NA,TGTGCCAGTAGCCTAGGAGGGAGGCAGCCCCAGCATTTT,CASSLGGRQPQHF
NA,TRBV2,TRBJ1-2,NA,TGTGCCAGCAGTGAAGAGGCAAATAACTATGGCTACACCTTC,CASSEEANNYGYTF
TRBD2,TRBV28,TRBJ2-3,NA,TGTGCCAGCAGTCGGGGGGGCCAAGGGAGGGCCACAGATACGCAGTATTTT,CASSRGGQGRATDTQYF
NA,TRBV30,TRBJ2-1,NA,TGTGCCTGGAGCCCTCTCAATGAGCAGTTCTTC,CAWSPLNEQFF
TRBD1,TRBV5-4,TRBJ1-2,few,TGTGCCAGCAGCACGGGAAGGGGTCAGGGGGCGTTTGGCTACACCTTC,CASSTGRGQGAFGYTF
NA,TRBV7-9,TRBJ2-7,NA,TGTGCCAGCAGCCAAATAGCCCCAGGGGAGTACTTC,CASSQIAPGEYF
TRBD1,TRBV29-1,TRBJ1-1,NA,TGCTCATCCCAGGGGGCGCTGAACACTGAAGCTTTCTTT,CSSQGALNTEAFF
NA,TRBV5-1,TRBJ2-3,NA,TGCGCCAGCAGCCAACAAATGACGGGCACAGATACGCAGTATTTT,CASSQQMTGTDTQYF
TRBD1,TRBV2,TRBJ2-7,NA,TGTGCCAGCAGCGCCCAGGGGGTTGAAGAGCAGTACTTC,CASSAQGVEEQYF
NA,TRBV5-5,TRBJ2-1,NA,TGTGCCAGCAGCCCGAGGACCGTCGACAATGAGCAGTTCTTC,CASSPRTVDNEQFF
NA,TRBV18,TRBJ2-7,NA,TGTGCCAGCTCGCCAGAAGTCTCGGGCGGCGAGCAGTACTTC,CASSPEVSGGEQYF